One and the same sample provided the 6 T cell receptor beta chains below, sequenced in a study of identifying expanded T cells in peripheral blood. The method was immunoSEQ multiplex PCR; TCRdb's version includes in-frame clones alone and lacks a portion of them. The sample contains about 100,000 clones, 88% of which appear only once. Sequenced sample: blood. The receptors were sampled from a person between 18 and 75 years old in good health.

V usage is TRBV12-5 and J usage is TRBJ2-3, with a tentative D call TRBD2 (6 bases). Germline V gene data show CDR1 as LGHNT and CDR2 as FRNRAP. The CDR3 spans 18 residues. V was clipped by 1 base and J by 3 bases, with 20 bases between them. The CDR3 sequence: CASGLAPGRTMKTDTQYF. CDR3 in DNA: TGTGCTAGTGGTTTGGCCCCGGGACGGACTATGAAGACAGATACGCAGTATTTT.

Details on this clone: This specimen includes other DNA sequences encoding the same CDR3. The V gene is TRBV18, the J gene TRBJ1-4; weak D call: TRBD1 (5 bases). The V end was cut by 3 bases, the J end by 8 bases, with 10 bases between. Germline V gene sequence: CDR1 KGHSH, CDR2 LQKENI. The length of the CDR3 is 13 residues. The CDR3 nucleotides are TGTGCCAGCTCACCCGGGACGGGGGAAAAACTGTTTTTT. As protein: CASSPGTGEKLFF.

The V gene is TRBV19, the J gene TRBJ1-5; D remains ambiguous. The CDR3 is made up of 13 amino acids. CDR1 and CDR2 (germline): LNHDA, SQIVND (reference sequence). Trimming removed 7 bases from V and 1 base from J, with 8 bases in between. The CDR3 DNA reads as TGTGCCAGTAAATCGACAAGCAATCAGCCCCAGCATTTT. Amino acid sequence: CASKSTSNQPQHF.

J is TRBJ1-1 and V is TRBV7-2; 8 bases are a match to TRBD1. Germline V gene lookup returns CDR1 SGHTA and CDR2 FQGNSA. V gave up 1 base and J gave up 4 bases; unmatched junction bases: 2. This CDR3 spans 14 amino acids. The CDR3 sequence: CASSLGTGTTEAFF. DNA of the CDR3: TGTGCCAGCAGCTTAGGGACAGGGACCACTGAAGCTTTCTTT.

This chain uses TRBV5-1 with TRBJ1-5; unclear D gene. V was shortened by 4 bases and J by 0 bases, with 8 bases between the two germline ends. CDR3 length: 14 residues. CDR1 and CDR2 (germline): SGHRS, YFSETQ. CDR3 amino acids: CASSEGYSNQPQHF. The CDR3 DNA follows: TGCGCCAGCAGCGAAGGCTATAGCAATCAGCCCCAGCATTTT.

The chain's CDR3 is CASSPSPTGFEQYF. The DNA for the CDR3 is TGTGCCAGTAGTCCATCTCCGACAGGGTTCGAGCAGTACTTC. The chain employs TRBV19 and TRBJ2-7; 7 positions agree with TRBD1. V was pared by 5 bases and J by 6 bases, with 10 bases of the junction left unmatched. Germline V lookup: CDR1 LNHDA, CDR2 SQIVND (reference sequence). The CDR3 has 14 amino acids. Together with reference TRBV19 and TRBJ2-7, the CDR3 gives the full variable domain: DGGITQSPKYLFRKEGQNVTLSCEQNLNHDAMYWYRQDPGQGLRLIYYSQIVNDFQKGDIAEGYSVSREKKESFPLTVTSAQKNPTAFYLCASSPSPTGFEQYFGPGTRLTVT.